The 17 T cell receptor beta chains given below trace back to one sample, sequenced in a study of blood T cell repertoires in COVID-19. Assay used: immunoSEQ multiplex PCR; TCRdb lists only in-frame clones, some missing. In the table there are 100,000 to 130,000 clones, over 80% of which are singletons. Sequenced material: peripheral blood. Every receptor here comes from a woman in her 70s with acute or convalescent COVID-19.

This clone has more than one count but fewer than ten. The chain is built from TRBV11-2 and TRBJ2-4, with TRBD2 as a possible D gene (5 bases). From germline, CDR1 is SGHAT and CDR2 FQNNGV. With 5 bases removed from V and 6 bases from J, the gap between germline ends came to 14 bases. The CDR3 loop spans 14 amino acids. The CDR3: CASSRDYRLNIQYF. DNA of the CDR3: TGTGCCAGCAGCCGCGACTACCGCCTAAACATTCAGTACTTC.

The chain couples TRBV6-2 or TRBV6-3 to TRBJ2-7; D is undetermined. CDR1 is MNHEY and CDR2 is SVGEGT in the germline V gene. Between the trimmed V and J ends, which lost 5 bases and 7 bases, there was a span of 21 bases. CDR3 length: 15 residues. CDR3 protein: CASSQPPLRAWEQYV. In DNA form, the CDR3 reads TGTGCCAGCAGTCAACCCCCCCTCCGAGCGTGGGAGCAGTACGTC.

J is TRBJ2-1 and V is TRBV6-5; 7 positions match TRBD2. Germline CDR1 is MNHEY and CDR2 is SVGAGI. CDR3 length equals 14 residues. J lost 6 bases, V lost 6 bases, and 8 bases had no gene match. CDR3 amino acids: CASSPEVAGNEQFF. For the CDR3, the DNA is TGTGCCAGCAGCCCAGAGGTAGCGGGCAATGAGCAGTTCTTC.

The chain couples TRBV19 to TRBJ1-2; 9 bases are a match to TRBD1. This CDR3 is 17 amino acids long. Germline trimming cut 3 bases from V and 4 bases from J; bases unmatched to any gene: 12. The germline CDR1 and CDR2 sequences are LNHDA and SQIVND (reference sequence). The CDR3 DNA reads TGTGCCAGTAGTATTGCGACAGGGGGTGCGTTTGTCTATGGCTACACCTTC. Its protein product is CASSIATGGAFVYGYTF.

CDR3 coding DNA: TGTGCCAGCAGCCCGTGGGTCGGGTCGGAGGGCAATCAGCCCCAGCATTTT. Its protein product is CASSPWVGSEGNQPQHF. The rearrangement joins TRBV7-2 to TRBJ1-5; no clear D gene. The ends were cut back, 5 bases at V and 2 bases at J, with 19 bases in the middle. CDR1 and CDR2 from the germline V gene are SGHTA and FQGNSA. The CDR3 consists of 17 residues.

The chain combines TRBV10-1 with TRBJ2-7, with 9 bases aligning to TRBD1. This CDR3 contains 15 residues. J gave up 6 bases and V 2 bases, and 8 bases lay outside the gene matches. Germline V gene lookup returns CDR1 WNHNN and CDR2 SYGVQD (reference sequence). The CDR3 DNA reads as TGCGCCAGCAGTGAGAATGGACAGGGGAATTTCGAGCAGTACTTC. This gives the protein CASSENGQGNFEQYF.

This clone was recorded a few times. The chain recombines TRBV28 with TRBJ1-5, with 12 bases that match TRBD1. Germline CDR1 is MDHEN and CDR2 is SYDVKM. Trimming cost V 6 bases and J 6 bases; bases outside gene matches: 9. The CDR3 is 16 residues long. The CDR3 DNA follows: TGTGCCAGCAGCCTCGCGGGGACAGGGGGCAGTCAGCCCCAGCATTTT. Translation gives CASSLAGTGGSQPQHF.

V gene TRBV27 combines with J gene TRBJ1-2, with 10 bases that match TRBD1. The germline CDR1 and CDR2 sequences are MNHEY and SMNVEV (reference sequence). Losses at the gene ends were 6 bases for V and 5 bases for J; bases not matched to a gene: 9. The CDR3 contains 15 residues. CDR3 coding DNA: TGTGCCAGCAGAACCGAGGGACAGGGGTTTTATGGCTACACCTTC. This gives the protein CASRTEGQGFYGYTF.

CDR3 loop: CASSSGAGEYEQYF. The CDR3 DNA reads TGCGCCAGCAGCTCTGGGGCGGGAGAATACGAGCAGTACTTC. V is TRBV5-1 and J is TRBJ2-7; 7 bases map to TRBD2. Germline assignment: CDR1 SGHRS and CDR2 YFSETQ. V dropped 3 bases and J dropped 4; count of bases not matched to a gene: 7. The CDR3 is 14 amino acids.

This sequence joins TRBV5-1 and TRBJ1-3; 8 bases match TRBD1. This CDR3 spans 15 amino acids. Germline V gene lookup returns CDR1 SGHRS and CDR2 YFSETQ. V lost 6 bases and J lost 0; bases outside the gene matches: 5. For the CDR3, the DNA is TGCGCCAGCAAAACAGGGGGGGCCTCTGGAAACACCATATATTTT. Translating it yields CASKTGGASGNTIYF.

The DNA for the CDR3 is TGTGCCAGTAGTATCTTGGGGCTGACTAGCACAGATACGCAGTATTTT. Its protein product is CASSILGLTSTDTQYF. The V gene is TRBV19, the J gene TRBJ2-3, with D possibly matching TRBD1 (5 bases). V was clipped by 3 bases and J by 0 bases, with 13 bases between them. The CDR3 is made up of 16 amino acids. Germline V CDR1 and CDR2: LNHDA, SQIVND (reference sequence). Variable domain in full (rest from reference TRBV19 and TRBJ2-3): DGGITQSPKYLFRKEGQNVTLSCEQNLNHDAMYWYRQDPGQGLRLIYYSQIVNDFQKGDIAEGYSVSREKKESFPLTVTSAQKNPTAFYLCASSILGLTSTDTQYFGPGTRLTVL.

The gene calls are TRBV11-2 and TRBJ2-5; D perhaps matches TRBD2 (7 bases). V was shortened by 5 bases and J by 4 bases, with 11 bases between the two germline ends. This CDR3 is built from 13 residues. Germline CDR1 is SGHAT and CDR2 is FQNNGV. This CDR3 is CASSVGGAETQYF. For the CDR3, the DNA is TGTGCCAGCAGCGTTGGGGGGGCAGAGACCCAGTACTTC.

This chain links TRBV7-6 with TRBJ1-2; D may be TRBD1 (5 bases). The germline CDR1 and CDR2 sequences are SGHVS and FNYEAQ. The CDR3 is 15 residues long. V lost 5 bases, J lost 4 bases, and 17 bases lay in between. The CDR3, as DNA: TGTGCCAGCAGCCCCGATTATGGACAAAGCTATGGCTACACCTTC. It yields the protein CASSPDYGQSYGYTF.

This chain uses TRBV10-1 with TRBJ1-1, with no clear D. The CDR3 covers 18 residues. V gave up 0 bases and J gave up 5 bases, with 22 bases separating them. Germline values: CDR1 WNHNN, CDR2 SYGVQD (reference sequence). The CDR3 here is CASSESVRRVREGTEAFF. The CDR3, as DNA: TGCGCCAGCAGTGAGTCCGTAAGAAGGGTGAGGGAAGGAACTGAAGCTTTCTTT.

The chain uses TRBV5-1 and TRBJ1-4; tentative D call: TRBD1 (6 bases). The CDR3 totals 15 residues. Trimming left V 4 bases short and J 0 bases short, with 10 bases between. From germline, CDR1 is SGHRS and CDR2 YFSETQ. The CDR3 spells CASSDRQATNEKLFF. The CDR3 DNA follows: TGCGCCAGCAGCGACCGACAGGCAACTAATGAAAAACTGTTTTTT.

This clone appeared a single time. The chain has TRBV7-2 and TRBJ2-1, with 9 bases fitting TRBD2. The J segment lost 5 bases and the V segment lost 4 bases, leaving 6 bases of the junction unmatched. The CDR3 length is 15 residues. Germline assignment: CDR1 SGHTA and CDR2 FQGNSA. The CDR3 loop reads CASSSTSGRNNEQFF. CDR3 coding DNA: TGTGCCAGCAGCTCGACTAGCGGACGCAACAATGAGCAGTTCTTC.

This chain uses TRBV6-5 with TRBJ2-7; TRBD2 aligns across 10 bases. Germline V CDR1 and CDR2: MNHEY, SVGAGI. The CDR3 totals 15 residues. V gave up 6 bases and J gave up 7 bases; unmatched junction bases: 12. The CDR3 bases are TGTGCCAGCAGCACCCCGGCTAGCGGGAGAAGTGAGCAGTACTTC. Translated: CASSTPASGRSEQYF.